This paragraph reports one T cell receptor (beta chain). This entry comes from a study of blood T cell repertoires in COVID-19. Turning to the study itself: Nucleic acid was either cDNA or gDNA, and it came from T cells, B-cell-depleted T cells, or PBMCs.

Germline CDR1 reads MDHEN; CDR2 reads SYDVKM. V dropped 4 bases and J dropped 6 bases, with 22 bases sitting between them. This CDR3 is 18 amino acids long. TCRdb's copy holds only in-frame clones and misses some; the assay was immunoSEQ multiplex PCR. This table holds more than 110,000 clones, around 84% found once. Material for sequencing was peripheral blood. This clonotype was sampled from a human donor in a cohort sampled during active COVID-19. The chain is built from TRBV28 and TRBJ1-6, with D hard to call. DNA for the CDR3: TGTGCCAGCAGTTCACCCTCCTTCCGGGATAGAACTAATTCACCCCTCCACTTT. The encoded protein is CASSSPSFRDRTNSPLHF.